The rows below give T cell receptor beta chains drawn from one sample of a study of Ad26.COV2.S vaccination and SARS-CoV-2 variants. This table comes from immunoSEQ multiplex PCR, and its TCRdb copy is limited to in-frame clones, with some not included. The data hold 400,000 to 500,000 clones, with approximately 89% observed a single time. The material was peripheral blood, obtained in a trial of Ad26.COV2.S vaccine versus placebo. The origin of the receptors is a person between 18 and 59 years old who received the Ad26.COV2.S COVID-19 vaccine or a placebo. CDR3s include the opening cysteine and the closing phenylalanine or tryptophan. The D gene is left open where the match is weak. Some rows mark clone size as missing; the rest say once, few, many or name a class of expanded clone.

D	V	size	J	length	DNA	CDR3
-	TRBV2	many	TRBJ1-2	13	TGTGCCAGCAGTGAAGGATCAGGCTATGGCTACACCTTC	CASSEGSGYGYTF
-	TRBV18	-	TRBJ2-7	16	TGTGCCAGCTCAACTACGTCGCCAGGGGCTTCGGTCGAGCAGTACTTC	CASSTTSPGASVEQYF
TRBD1	TRBV5-1	-	TRBJ1-2	17	TGCGCCAGCAGCTCGCGAGGACAGGGAGTAGTACGCTATGGCTACACCTTC	CASSSRGQGVVRYGYTF
-	TRBV11-2	-	TRBJ1-6	13	TGTGCCAGCAGCTTAGATCGGAATTCACCCCTCCACTTT	CASSLDRNSPLHF
TRBD1	TRBV15	once	TRBJ2-3	15	TGTGCCACCAGCAGAGAAACAGGGGATGCAGATACGCAGTATTTT	CATSRETGDADTQYF
-	TRBV19	-	TRBJ1-5	13	TGTGCCAGTAGTATGAGTAGAGGGCAGCCCCAGCATTTT	CASSMSRGQPQHF
-	TRBV18	-	TRBJ2-3	13	TGTGCCAGCTCACCAAGGGATCTAGATACGCAGTATTTT	CASSPRDLDTQYF
-	TRBV5-1	-	TRBJ1-1	15	TGCGCCAGCAGCCCCCAGGGGTGGGTGAACACTGAAGCTTTCTTT	CASSPQGWVNTEAFF
-	TRBV13	-	TRBJ2-5	15	TGTGCCAGCAGCCCCACGAGGGCTAGCCTTGAGACCCAGTACTTC	CASSPTRASLETQYF
-	TRBV28	-	TRBJ1-1	13	TGTGCCATTCAAAGGGGGGAGGTCACTGAAGCTTTCTTT	CAIQRGEVTEAFF
TRBD2	TRBV7-9	-	TRBJ2-1	14	TGTGCCAGCAGCCGCGGGACTAGCGGGAGGGTGGGGTTCTTC	CASSRGTSGRVGFF
-	TRBV7-9	-	TRBJ2-4	15	TGTGCCAGCAGCCCCAAAGGGATCGCCAAAAACATTCAGTACTTC	CASSPKGIAKNIQYF
-	TRBV5-1	once	TRBJ2-1	15	TGCGCCAGCAGCCTTCCTCGAGACGCCTACAATGAGCAGTTCTTC	CASSLPRDAYNEQFF
-	TRBV25-1	-	TRBJ2-7	13	TGTGCCAGCAGTTCGTACTATGAGAACGAGCAGTACTTC	CASSSYYENEQYF
-	TRBV7-9	-	TRBJ1-1	14	TGTGCCAGCAGCTTATTTAACGGTGGAACTGAAGCTTTCTTT	CASSLFNGGTEAFF
-	TRBV7-6	few	TRBJ2-3	14	TGTGCCAGCAGCCCCGCTCCCGGACGGGGTACGCAGTATTTT	CASSPAPGRGTQYF
-	TRBV7-2	-	TRBJ2-5	14	TGTGCCAGCAGCTTACGCAGGGGAGAGGAGACCCAGTACTTC	CASSLRRGEETQYF
-	TRBV19	-	TRBJ2-2	14	TGTGCCCTAAGGTGGGGCCCGAACACCGGGGAGCTGTTTTTT	CALRWGPNTGELFF
TRBD1	TRBV2	-	TRBJ1-1	13	TGTGCCAGCAGTGAATACAGGGGTACTGAAGCTTTCTTT	CASSEYRGTEAFF
TRBD1	TRBV5-4	few	TRBJ1-2	15	TGTGCCAGCAGCTTCTTGACAGGGTCCCTTGGTGGCTACACCTTC	CASSFLTGSLGGYTF
TRBD1	TRBV9	-	TRBJ2-1	17	TGTGCCAGCAGCCCTCCCCTAGGGGGCGAAGGCTACAATGAGCAGTTCTTC	CASSPPLGGEGYNEQFF
-	TRBV4-1	-	TRBJ1-3	16	TGCGCCAGCAGTCAGAATCCAACAGAAACTGGAAACACCATATATTTT	CASSQNPTETGNTIYF
-	TRBV7-2	-	TRBJ1-2	15	TGTGCCAGCAGCTTAGATCAAACCCCAGGCTATGGCTACACCTTC	CASSLDQTPGYGYTF
-	TRBV4-2	-	TRBJ2-7	15	TGTGCCAGCAGCCAAGAGAGTAGCGCTTACTACGAGCAGTACTTC	CASSQESSAYYEQYF
-	TRBV12-5	-	TRBJ2-1	13	TGTGCTAGTGTGTGGGAGTCACTCAATGAGCAGTTCTTC	CASVWESLNEQFF
TRBD2	TRBV18	-	TRBJ2-3	16	TGTGCCAGCTCACCAAGAGCGGGGGGTAGCACAGATACGCAGTATTTT	CASSPRAGGSTDTQYF
-	TRBV5-5	-	TRBJ2-1	13	TGTGCCAGCAGCCCACGAATCTACAATGAGCAGTTCTTC	CASSPRIYNEQFF
-	TRBV29-1	-	TRBJ2-3	14	TGCAGCGTTGACCCAGCGGACAGCACAGATACGCAGTATTTT	CSVDPADSTDTQYF
-	TRBV5-6	-	TRBJ2-7	13	TGTGCCAGCAGCCTCACGATCTCCTACGAGCAGTACTTC	CASSLTISYEQYF
-	TRBV19	-	TRBJ1-2	13	TGTGCCAGTAGGGGCCCGGCTGGAGGGGGCTACACCTTC	CASRGPAGGGYTF
-	TRBV5-1	-	TRBJ2-5	15	TGCGCCAGCAGCTCTCCTGGGACGGCCCAAGAGACCCAGTACTTC	CASSSPGTAQETQYF